This T cell receptor (beta chain) emerged from a study of shared clonotypes between healthy human individuals. The naive CD8 population came from CD45RO-negative cells selected for CCR7, without terminally differentiated effector memory CD45RA+ cells. Each donor was a Caucasian adult residing in Nashville, Tennessee. This CDR3 is 17 amino acids long. Study conclusions and caveats: Memory subsets generally showed lower estimated richness than naive subsets.

DNA at about 210 ng, 25,000 to 30,000 T cell genomes, went into sorted-subset replicate PCRs. Clones were read by immunoSEQ multiplex PCR, and TCRdb kept only the in-frame ones, dropping some. The table includes approximately 1.9 million clones, around 93% detected once. Notes on this clone: Its antigen remains unidentified.

This clonotype was sampled from a young man in good health. Some clones in this sample may be carry-over from other donors' samples. The specimen sequenced was naive CD8+ T cells from PBMCs. The rearrangement links TRBV21-1 to TRBJ2-3; TRBD2 is taken as the D call from the table, unchecked against the DNA. TRBV21-1 is classified as a pseudogene. The CDR3 sequence is CASGGLPETTYTDTQYF. The CDR3, as DNA: TGTGCCAGCGGTGGACTACCGGAAACGACCTACACAGATACGCAGTATTTT.